The present T cell receptor (beta chain) was sequenced within a study of T cell repertoires in aging, cancer and after chemotherapy. About the research overall: Clear clonal overlap appeared across healthy donor samples taken over several months to years. About 8.8 million TCR reads made up the full dataset. Whole-study results and caveats: Untreated cancer patients had significantly lower blood TCR diversity than age-matched healthy donors. In cancer patients, declining TCR diversity with age involved lost richness and lost evenness.

CDR3 size: 13 residues. The V end lost 3 bases, the J end lost 2 bases, and 7 bases lay between the germline ends. Amplification of TCR beta used genomic DNA extracted from peripheral blood. Multiplex touch-down PCR with TRB-A/B primers amplified rearranged V-D-J TRB sequences. Each CDR3 protein gets one entry after TCRdb re-called the multiplex PCR reads with MiXCR. The sample shows a few thousand distinct CDR3 sequences, roughly a quarter of them seen only once. By share of the sample, this clonotype is medium-sized. Its antigen is unknown. The clonotype was recovered from a human donor in good health. What was sequenced was blood. This chain joins TRBV12-3 or TRBV12-4 and TRBJ1-2; possible D gene TRBD1, 6 bases. Here the CDR3 DNA reads TGTGCCAGCAGTTTCGACAGGAACTATGGCTACACCTTC. Translated, it gives CASSFDRNYGYTF.